This T cell receptor beta chain originates from a study of Graves' ophthalmopathy and Graves' hyperthyroidism. Study-level findings and limits: Clonotypes were expanded in thyroid at above 0.001 frequency, and most also appeared in blood.

CDR1 is SGDLS and CDR2 is YYNGEE in the germline V gene. The germline V and J ends were trimmed by 2 bases and 6 bases, with 9 bases remaining between them. The CDR3 has 12 residues. This clonotype was observed at least ten times. Its specificity is unknown. Scientists amplified the TCR beta CDR3 regions from RNA transcripts. First-round RT-PCR used HTBI primers; second-round multiplex PCR followed. TCRdb independently ran MiXCR on the multiplex PCR reads; one entry per CDR3 protein. Among approximately 410,000 distinct CDR3 sequences, 15% were seen once, and the ten largest hold approximately 7%. The chain couples TRBV9 to TRBJ2-7; D is possibly TRBD1 (6 bases). The TCR originated in a woman under 30 with stable Graves' hyperthyroidism. Sequenced input: peripheral blood. The chain's CDR3 is CASSVEGGEQYF. DNA of the CDR3: TGTGCCAGCAGCGTCGAAGGGGGCGAGCAGTACTTC.